This TCR beta chain was documented in a study of T cells in Graves' hyperthyroidism and ophthalmopathy. About the study: Peripheral blood was collected at initial diagnosis, before any treatment.

It was RNA transcripts that yielded the amplified TCR beta CDR3 regions. The TCR CDR3 was amplified in a first-round RT-PCR using the HTBI primer set. TCRdb re-analysed the multiplex PCR reads in MiXCR, keeping a single row per CDR3 protein. The sample includes some 440,000 distinct CDR3 sequences, approximately 14% seen only once; the top ten take less than 15%. This clonotype was observed at least ten times. CDR1 and CDR2 (germline): SGHTA, FQGNSA. There are 15 residues in the CDR3. The V and J ends lost 5 bases and 5 bases, in that order; junction bases with no gene match: 4. This clonotype was sampled from a young woman with Graves' hyperthyroidism. The chain recombines TRBV7-2 with TRBJ2-1; 12 bases agree with TRBD2. Sample: blood. The CDR3 DNA reads as TGTGCCAGCAGCCCGAGACTAGCGGGAGACAATGAGCAGTTCTTC. Amino acid sequence: CASSPRLAGDNEQFF. Together with reference TRBV7-2 and TRBJ2-1, the CDR3 gives the full variable domain: GAGVSQSPSNKVTEKGKDVELRCDPISGHTALYWYRQSLGQGLEFLIYFQGNSAPDKSGLPSDRFSAERTGGSVSTLTIQRTQQEDSAVYLCASSPRLAGDNEQFFGPGTRLTVL.